This is a list of T cell receptor beta chains from one sample in a study of cytomegalovirus exposure and HLA in healthy donors. The table came from immunoSEQ multiplex PCR; TCRdb's copy has only in-frame clones and leaves some out. Its table records 150,000 or so clones. The source material was PBMCs. The receptors here all came from a woman between 45 and 60 years old in good health and CMV-seronegative. Both conserved end residues are part of each CDR3. The order of the fields is CDR3 protein, V gene, J gene.

CDR3: CASSDWGGESNEKLFF
V: TRBV6-1
J: TRBJ1-4

CDR3: CATQDTPPSEQYF
V: TRBV6-6
J: TRBJ2-7

CDR3: CASSQEIPYQGSEQYF
V: TRBV14
J: TRBJ2-7

CDR3: CASNSARAGNNEQFF
V: TRBV6-5
J: TRBJ2-1

CDR3: CASRGAGPYNEQFF
V: TRBV9
J: TRBJ2-1

CDR3: CASSLLAGNNEQFF
V: TRBV7-2
J: TRBJ2-1

CDR3: CASSSRIGGPPGELFF
V: TRBV11-3
J: TRBJ2-2

CDR3: CASSQEGGVAGADVYEQYF
V: TRBV4-1
J: TRBJ2-7

CDR3: CASSLDREYGKAFF
V: TRBV11-2
J: TRBJ1-1

CDR3: CASSRQGARGNTIYF
V: TRBV6-5
J: TRBJ1-3

CDR3: CASSQAQGLETQYF
V: TRBV4-1
J: TRBJ2-5

CDR3: CASSTGTAQETQYF
V: TRBV5-1
J: TRBJ2-5

CDR3: CASSPQIPTRLGQPQHF
V: TRBV5-1
J: TRBJ1-5

CDR3: CASSQNTGSSGNTIYF
V: TRBV18
J: TRBJ1-3

CDR3: CASSRQGWAGRTQETQYF
V: TRBV5-5
J: TRBJ2-5

CDR3: CASGTSGRAREQFF
V: TRBV5-1
J: TRBJ2-1

CDR3: CASSVLAPEETQYF
V: TRBV5-1
J: TRBJ2-5

CDR3: CASSPPFAGGEQFF
V: TRBV14
J: TRBJ2-1

CDR3: CASSFTGYSNQPQHF
V: TRBV27
J: TRBJ1-5

CDR3: CASSLGTSSYNEQFF
V: TRBV7-7
J: TRBJ2-1

CDR3: CASSDLRTGSNVLTF
V: TRBV6-4
J: TRBJ2-6

CDR3: CASSLGTGKETQYF
V: TRBV7-7
J: TRBJ2-5

CDR3: CASSLLSDTQYF
V: TRBV2
J: TRBJ2-3

CDR3: CASFHPGTGKQYF
V: TRBV6-1
J: TRBJ2-7

CDR3: CASRGEMNTEAFF
V: TRBV6-1
J: TRBJ1-1

CDR3: CASSFNPQGNYGYTF
V: TRBV27
J: TRBJ1-2

CDR3: CASSQPEQFF
V: TRBV23-1
J: TRBJ2-1

CDR3: CASSLGTSGRAAYEQYF
V: TRBV27
J: TRBJ2-7

CDR3: CASSYQAASTDTQYF
V: TRBV6-5
J: TRBJ2-3

CDR3: CASSIDGTDFYNEQFF
V: TRBV19
J: TRBJ2-1

CDR3: CASRPIPGQLLYEQYF
V: TRBV27
J: TRBJ2-7

CDR3: CASSKALYRENQPQHF
V: TRBV21-1
J: TRBJ1-5

CDR3: CASSPKLAAGVNEQFF
V: TRBV27
J: TRBJ2-1

CDR3: CASSLGSYNEQFF
V: TRBV7-3
J: TRBJ2-1

CDR3: CAISESGQGGTDTQYF
V: TRBV10-3
J: TRBJ2-3

CDR3: CASGPDRVTNYGYTF
V: TRBV12-5
J: TRBJ1-2

CDR3: CASSPGQGGPEAFF
V: TRBV28
J: TRBJ1-1

CDR3: CASSLTPGQGGGYTF
V: TRBV7-2
J: TRBJ1-2

CDR3: CATSRQGAGYEQYF
V: TRBV15
J: TRBJ2-7

CDR3: CASSLWMTGGEAGELFF
V: TRBV5-1
J: TRBJ2-2

CDR3: CASSRSRPIGGEQFF
V: TRBV4-1
J: TRBJ2-1

CDR3: CAWSPTSGDNEQFF
V: TRBV30
J: TRBJ2-1

CDR3: CASSQGRQGGGYTF
V: TRBV14
J: TRBJ1-2

CDR3: CASSIERSSGYTF
V: TRBV19
J: TRBJ1-2

CDR3: CASSFTTLTSGVGNEQFF
V: TRBV11-2
J: TRBJ2-1

CDR3: CASSPRSPEKLFF
V: TRBV4-2
J: TRBJ1-4

CDR3: CASSLLTRGQPQHF
V: TRBV7-3
J: TRBJ1-5

CDR3: CASNGPFTDTQYF
V: TRBV2
J: TRBJ2-3

CDR3: CASIRAGPAYEQYF
V: TRBV28
J: TRBJ2-7

CDR3: CASSVDFWREPEQFF
V: TRBV9
J: TRBJ2-1

CDR3: CASSFRTGSYF
V: TRBV28
J: TRBJ2-5

CDR3: CASSYTGETGELFF
V: TRBV6-6
J: TRBJ2-2

CDR3: CASSPVGETQYF
V: TRBV5-1
J: TRBJ2-5

CDR3: CASSLDLAGGYEQYF
V: TRBV7-2
J: TRBJ2-7

CDR3: CASSQAEISYEQYF
V: TRBV4-3
J: TRBJ2-7

CDR3: CASSPSSGGQGTDTQYF
V: TRBV4-2
J: TRBJ2-3

CDR3: CASSYSTGTTYNEQFF
V: TRBV6-5
J: TRBJ2-1

CDR3: CASSLRGQPNTEAFF
V: TRBV27
J: TRBJ1-1

CDR3: CATSMDRRGYEQYF
V: TRBV15
J: TRBJ2-7